Presented here are 14 T cell receptor beta chains from one specimen sequenced in a study of blood T cell repertoires in COVID-19 (dated by TCRdb to the early 2020s). Library preparation employed the immunoSEQ multiplex PCR assay. TCRdb holds this immuneACCESS table with in-frame rearrangements only. Some clones are missing; in checked studies, unresolved V genes explain under half, and the rest has no known cause. Across this sample there are fewer than 80,000 clones, with almost 90% seen only once. Of the sample, roughly 4.8% falls within the top ten clones. The material sequenced was peripheral blood. These receptors came from a man aged 45-60 years with acute or convalescent COVID-19.

The chain has TRBV10-2 and TRBJ2-1; the match to TRBD1 covers 7 bases. Per the germline V gene, CDR1 is WSHSY and CDR2 is SAAADI. V lost 7 bases to trimming and J lost 3 bases; unmatched junction nucleotides: 18. This CDR3 region has 18 residues. The CDR3 sequence: CASTRRPYDRANYNEQFF. CDR3 coding DNA: TGCGCCAGCACAAGAAGGCCGTACGACAGGGCTAACTACAATGAGCAGTTCTTC.

The rearrangement links TRBV5-1 to TRBJ2-2; TRBD2 agrees at 10 bases. This CDR3 has 15 residues. V lost 4 bases, J lost 3 bases, and 3 bases stayed unmatched. Per the germline V gene, CDR1 is SGHRS and CDR2 is YFSETQ. CDR3 protein: CASSLTSGYTGELFF. The CDR3 nucleotides read TGCGCCAGCAGCCTGACTAGCGGGTACACCGGGGAGCTGTTTTTT.

The chain recombines TRBV7-2 with TRBJ2-1; 9 nucleotides line up with TRBD2. V was clipped by 5 bases and J by 10 bases; unmatched bases: 6. This CDR3 is built from 13 residues. Germline V gene sequence: CDR1 SGHTA, CDR2 FQGNSA. For the CDR3, the DNA is TGTGCCAGCAGCGGCACCGCGGGGGGGGAGCAGTTCTTC. Translating gives CASSGTAGGEQFF.

The chain has TRBV7-8 and TRBJ1-5, with D possibly TRBD1 on 5 matching bases. Looked up from germline, CDR1 is SGHVS and CDR2 is FQNEAQ. This CDR3 has 16 residues. The V end lost 4 bases, the J end lost 4 bases, and 17 bases lay between the germline ends. The CDR3 nucleotides are TGTGCCAGCAGCTCACGATCCTGGGGGGGAAATCAGCCCCAGCATTTT. Translated, it gives CASSSRSWGGNQPQHF.

The rearrangement joins TRBV11-2 to TRBJ2-7; TRBD2 matches 9 bases. V shed 3 bases and J 3 bases; nucleotides not matched to a gene: 6. In germline, CDR1 is SGHAT, CDR2 FQNNGV. The CDR3 covers 15 residues. The CDR3 is CASSLGTSNRYEQYF. In nucleotides, the CDR3 is TGTGCCAGCAGCTTGGGGACTAGCAACCGCTACGAGCAGTACTTC.

CDR3 loop: CASSESGTGPLNTEAFF. In DNA, the CDR3 is TGTGCCAGCAGTGAATCCGGGACAGGGCCCTTGAACACTGAAGCTTTCTTT. The rearrangement joins TRBV6-1 to TRBJ1-1, with 9 bases that match TRBD1. The CDR3 loop spans 17 amino acids. V lost 2 bases to trimming and J lost 0 bases; unmatched junction nucleotides: 7. Germline CDR1 is MNHNS and CDR2 is SASEGT.

The chain carries TRBV6-5 and TRBJ2-7, with 11 bases matching TRBD1. CDR3 size: 12 residues. Germline values: CDR1 MNHEY, CDR2 SVGAGI. Trimming took 8 bases from V and 4 from J; bases not matched to a gene: 1. In DNA form, the CDR3 reads TGTGCCAGCGGGACAGGGGGTTACGAGCAGTACTTC. Translating it yields CASGTGGYEQYF.

Only a few counts were recorded for this clone. The rearrangement joins TRBV5-6 to TRBJ2-2; 7 nucleotides match TRBD2. With 2 bases clipped from V and 5 bases from J, the junction kept 0 bases outside the gene matches. Germline CDR1 and CDR2: SGHDT and YYEEEE. There are 13 residues in the CDR3. CDR3 amino acids: CASSLAGTGELFF. The CDR3 coding sequence is TGTGCCAGCAGCTTAGCGGGAACCGGGGAGCTGTTTTTT.

The chain has TRBV6-5 and TRBJ1-1, with D possibly matching TRBD1 (5 bases). V was trimmed by 5 bases and J by 1 base, leaving 11 bases between them. The CDR3 spans 14 residues. Germline-derived CDR1 and CDR2 are MNHEY and SVGAGI. CDR3 sequence (DNA): TGTGCCAGCAGTAGACAGACCCAGAACACTGAAGCTTTCTTT. This sequence encodes CASSRQTQNTEAFF.

In this sample, this clone turned up once. The rearrangement uses TRBV6-5 and TRBJ1-6; D gene uncertain. Between the trimmed V and J ends, which lost 8 bases and 4 bases, there was a span of 12 bases. The length of the CDR3 is 14 residues. Germline CDR1 MNHEY, CDR2 SVGAGI. The CDR3 region is CASRATGYNSPLHF. As DNA, the CDR3 is TGTGCCAGCCGGGCCACGGGGTATAATTCACCCCTCCACTTT.

The V gene is TRBV10-2, the J gene TRBJ2-1, with TRBD1 as a possible D gene (6 bases). Between the trimmed V and J ends, which lost 0 bases and 8 bases, there was a span of 11 bases. CDR3 length equals 14 residues. Germline V gene sequence: CDR1 WSHSY, CDR2 SAAADI. Here the CDR3 reads CASSESARGDEQFF. Written as DNA, the CDR3 is TGCGCCAGCAGTGAGTCGGCCAGGGGCGATGAGCAGTTCTTC.

The rearrangement joins TRBV27 to TRBJ1-2; a possible D gene is TRBD1 (6 bases). V lost 2 bases, J lost 8 bases, and 15 bases lay in between. Germline values: CDR1 MNHEY, CDR2 SMNVEV (reference sequence). The CDR3 runs 14 residues. This chain's CDR3 is CASSLKFSGVGYTF. Here the CDR3 DNA reads TGTGCCAGCAGTTTAAAATTTTCAGGGGTGGGCTACACCTTC.

In nucleotides, the CDR3 is TGTGCCAGCAGCTTATCTTCCAGTCGCTACGAGCAGTACTTC. This sequence encodes CASSLSSSRYEQYF. The chain uses TRBV11-2 and TRBJ2-7; D remains unclear. The germline V and J ends were trimmed by 2 bases and 3 bases, with 11 bases remaining between them. Germline values: CDR1 SGHAT, CDR2 FQNNGV. This CDR3 is built from 14 residues.

In its sample, this clone was seen once. The J gene is TRBJ1-2, the V gene TRBV30, with a possible D match to TRBD1 (5 bases). V was pared by 3 bases and J by 4 bases, with 9 bases between. The CDR3 runs to 12 residues. Germline V gene data show CDR1 as GTSNPN and CDR2 as SVGIG (reference sequence). CDR3 sequence (DNA): TGTGCCTGGAGCCCCCAGGGCTATGGCTACACCTTC. Protein sequence: CAWSPQGYGYTF.